Given below is one TCR beta chain in context. It lacks a known antigen. Because the receptor is murine, the gene names and germline sequences shown are mouse ones. The read finishes 1 residue shy of the CDR3 end, and the germline J gene is used to complete it. This entry is derived from a study of tissue T cells after allogeneic stem cell transplantation (dated by TCRdb to the early 2020s). In the study overall: The study profiled TCR beta repertoires across many tissues from research autopsies of patients with and without GVHD, plus mouse models of GVHD. The human arm was conducted as a prospective observational study, and neither blinding nor randomization was performed.

Paper-wide results and their limitations: In both patients and mice, T cells from blood and spleen picked up only a limited part of the TCR repertoire that was detected in tissues. Within patients, how anatomically similar tissues were was a major factor shaping TCR repertoire composition, regardless of disease or transplant status. Not many T cell clones showed up in more than one patient, yet clustering based on motifs uncovered repertoire signatures that were shared across patients in a tissue-specific way. The patient cohort was small and varied clinically, and sampling depth was recognized as a limitation. The study did not determine which tissue TCRs were alloreactive or antigen-specific, and some clones might have been persisting host cells.

Interpreted using the paper, the time point label stands for: mouse harvest day 7 after allogeneic transplant. Each mouse graft, delivered by tail vein injection, combined 10^6 splenic CD5+ T cells with 10^7 T-cell-depleted bone marrow cells. Mouse GVHD was modeled in a major MHC-mismatch B6 (H2b) into BALB/c (H2d) model, with tissues profiled at day 7 or 14. On day 7 or 14 post-transplant, mouse tissues and retro-orbital blood were harvested with separate sterile tools for each animal, and livers were flushed before harvest. Before genomic DNA isolation with the DNeasy Blood & Tissue Kit, mouse tissues were minced with razor blades in buffered saline. Its CDR3 holds 13 amino acids, cysteine through phenylalanine. Of the CDR3's DNA, 36 bases were read; they are in frame from base 1. As encoded in the germline V gene, CDR1 is SGHSN while CDR2 is HYEKVE. V is shortened by 4 bases, J by 1 base, and the region joining them spans 7 bases.

Libraries came from the immunoSEQ multiplex PCR assay. Adaptive Biotechnologies performed TCRbeta CDR3 sequencing at survey depth and reported CDR3 sequences, V/J genes, productive frequency, and template counts. TCR beta CDR3 regions were amplified from genomic DNA instead of RNA. Regarding the original processing steps: Jensen-Shannon divergence was used to quantify pairwise repertoire overlap between tissues, with a value of 1 meaning complete divergence and a value of 0 meaning identical repertoires. Tissues were clustered by single-linkage agglomerative hierarchical clustering of pairwise JSD values, and the clustering results were displayed as dendrograms. GLIPH2 was run on all patient samples with simulation_depth 1000, kmer_min_depth 3, cdr3_length_cutoff 8, keeping groups with more than two unique CDR3s. A standardized tissue-overlap score extrapolated Jaccard GLIPH-group overlap across patients to a standard repertoire size of 1000 clones. Linear mixed-effect models, with tissue included as a fixed effect and individual included as a random effect, were used to assess associations of diversity with clinical or experimental variables. TCRdb mirrors the immuneACCESS table, restricted to in-frame sequences. Some clones are absent from its copies; in checked studies, under half trace to an unresolved V gene, and the reason for the others is unknown. The D gene and trimming were derived from the DNA, and the V and J assignments and clone size from that table. In all, the sample holds a few thousand clones, and about 60% of those were seen once. Approximately 24% of the sample is in the top ten clones.

Here the chain combines TRBV12-1 and TRBJ2-1, with the D call perhaps TRBD1 or TRBD2, as 5 bases match in each case. The clonotype originates from a female BALB/c mouse given C57BL/6 T cells with graft-versus-host disease after an allogeneic hematopoietic cell transplant. The sequenced sample was spleen. The CDR3 amino acid sequence is: CASSRDNYAEQFF. The sequenced CDR3 bases are TGTGCCAGCTCCCGGGACAACTATGCTGAGCAGTTC.